The TCR beta chain under discussion was sequenced for a study of blood T cell repertoires in COVID-19. Overall study: Some COVID-19 samples were acute and others convalescent; all came from the United States, Italy and Spain. PBMCs, B-cell-depleted T cells, or T cells provided the cDNA or gDNA that made up the material.

This CDR3 region has 14 residues. The V gene's germline CDR1 is SGHTA and CDR2 FQGNSA. V was pared by 2 bases and J by 2 bases, with 6 bases between. Methods used by the authors: Amplification with reference gene primers provided the estimates of nucleated cell counts. Assay used: immunoSEQ multiplex PCR; TCRdb lists only in-frame clones, some missing. D and trimming were read from the DNA, whereas the V and J calls and clone size are those reported in that table. This table holds fewer than 200,000 clones, more than 85% found once. This rearrangement joins TRBV7-2 to TRBJ2-2; D unclear. Sequenced material: peripheral blood. The TCR comes from a middle-aged man with active or convalescent COVID-19. In nucleotides, the CDR3 is TGTGCCAGCAGCTTAACAGTAAACACCGGGGAGCTGTTTTTT. Its translation is CASSLTVNTGELFF.